The 14 T cell receptor beta chains below all came from one sample that was sequenced in a study of blood T cells in healthy people across ages. Using a J-beta primer mix together with a sample-barcoded 5' primer, a second PCR was run for roughly 6 to 12 cycles. TCRdb used MiXCR to reprocess the 5' RACE reads, holding one entry per CDR3 protein. The sample holds 800,000 to 950,000 distinct CDR3 sequences, 25% to 30% seen once. These data also featured in a second study, about T cells of mothers and their children.

The sequenced material came from blood. These receptors were obtained from a woman aged 40 to 50 in good health.

This clonotype was seen repeatedly, ten times or more. This chain uses TRBV20-1 with TRBJ1-2, with D unresolved. V was cut by 8 bases and J by 10 bases, with 8 bases left in between. This CDR3 is 8 amino acids long. Germline assignment: CDR1 DFQATT and CDR2 SNEGSKA (reference sequence). CDR3 in amino acids: CSPGYYTF. The CDR3 nucleotides read TGCAGTCCCGGTTACTACACCTTC.

The chain couples TRBV6-6 to TRBJ1-1; D call uncertain. Germline CDR1 reads MNHNY; CDR2 reads SVGAGI (reference sequence). There are 11 residues in the CDR3. Trimming took off 6 bases at V and 3 bases at J, with 5 bases between the two ends. The DNA for the CDR3 is TGTGCCAGCAGAATCGACACTGAAGCTTTCTTT. Translating it yields CASRIDTEAFF.

Only a few counts were recorded for this clonotype. This chain links TRBV12-3 or TRBV12-4 with TRBJ1-5; TRBD1 agrees at 7 bases. The CDR3 is made up of 15 amino acids. With 0 bases clipped from V and 7 bases from J, the junction kept 6 bases outside the gene matches. CDR3 in amino acids: CASSLARTGTQPQHF. The CDR3 DNA is TGTGCCAGCAGTTTAGCGCGGACAGGAACGCAGCCCCAGCATTTT.

This clonotype has more than one count but fewer than ten. The rearrangement joins TRBV30 to TRBJ1-2; 7 nucleotides agree with TRBD1. The germline gives CDR1 GTSNPN, CDR2 SVGIG (reference sequence). J was trimmed by 5 bases and V by 0 bases; bases with no gene match: 3. The CDR3 loop spans 13 amino acids. The CDR3 nucleotides are TGTGCCTGGAGTGTGACAGGGCGTTATGGCTACACCTTC. It specifies CAWSVTGRYGYTF.

The chain recombines TRBV4-3 with TRBJ2-2; possible D gene TRBD2, 7 bases. Germline values: CDR1 LGHNA, CDR2 YSLEER. The CDR3 sequence is 16 residues long. Trimming pared 1 base from V and 4 bases from J, leaving 13 bases between. The CDR3, as DNA: TGCGCCAGCAGCCAAGTAGGGGGGGACCTCACCGGGGAGCTGTTTTTT. Protein: CASSQVGGDLTGELFF.

This clonotype was counted a few times. The chain employs TRBV5-5 and TRBJ1-1; D unclear. Trimming removed 4 bases at V and 0 bases at J, with 10 bases between. This CDR3 contains 14 residues. From germline, CDR1 is SGHKS and CDR2 YYEKEE (reference sequence). The CDR3 protein is CASSPGRLNTEAFF. The CDR3 DNA sequence: TGTGCCAGCAGCCCCGGCCGGCTGAACACTGAAGCTTTCTTT.

This clonotype has at least ten counts. The chain is built from TRBV20-1 and TRBJ1-2, with 12 bases lining up with TRBD1. After removal of 1 base from V and 6 bases from J, the junction contained 6 bases not matched to a gene. This CDR3 has 15 residues. The germline gives CDR1 DFQATT, CDR2 SNEGSKA (reference sequence). The CDR3 spells CSARAGTGGVDGYTF. DNA of the CDR3: TGCAGTGCTAGAGCCGGGACAGGGGGCGTTGATGGCTACACCTTC.

At least ten counts were recorded for this clonotype. The chain employs TRBV7-2 and TRBJ2-1; D gene unclear. This CDR3 comprises 15 residues. CDR1 and CDR2 from the germline V gene are SGHTA and FQGNSA. Between the trimmed V and J ends, which lost 5 bases and 0 bases, there was a span of 11 bases. The CDR3 loop reads CASSPVKSSYNEQFF. CDR3 bases: TGTGCCAGCAGCCCCGTTAAGAGCTCCTACAATGAGCAGTTCTTC.

With respect to this clonotype: This could be a read error, since a much larger clone is one nucleotide away. The CDR3 region is CVSSRIDNYGYTF. The CDR3 DNA sequence: TGCGTCAGCAGCCGCATAGACAACTATGGCTACACCTTC. The chain links TRBV5-1 to TRBJ1-2, with no clear D. The CDR3 runs 13 residues. CDR1 SGHRS and CDR2 YFSETQ come from the germline V gene. Full variable domain (rest looked up from reference TRBV5-1 and TRBJ1-2): KAGVTQTPRYLIKTRGQQVTLSCSPISGHRSVSWYQQTPGQGLQFLFEYFSETQRNKGNFPGRFSGRQFSNSRSEMNVSTLELGDSALYLCVSSRIDNYGYTFGSGTRLTVV.

The sample holds many counts of this clonotype. J is TRBJ2-1 and V is TRBV20-1; 12 bases are a match to TRBD1. V was clipped by 3 bases and J by 8 bases; unmatched bases: 8. The CDR3 covers 15 residues. Germline loops: CDR1 DFQATT, CDR2 SNEGSKA (reference sequence). The CDR3 sequence: CSARAWGQGADEQFF. In nucleotides, the CDR3 is TGCAGTGCTAGGGCCTGGGGACAGGGGGCCGATGAGCAGTTCTTC.

The genes are TRBV24-1 and TRBJ2-1; TRBD1 might be the D (6 bases). In germline, CDR1 is KGHDR, CDR2 SFDVKD. V lost 9 bases and J lost 7, with 15 bases in between. There are 13 residues in the CDR3. CDR3 nucleotide sequence: TGTGCCACCCGTACCGGGACATCAAATGAGCAGTTCTTC. Translating gives CATRTGTSNEQFF.

The chain carries TRBV12-3 or TRBV12-4 and TRBJ2-3, with 12 bases lining up with TRBD2. The CDR3 extends over 16 amino acids. With V trimmed by 5 bases and J by 4 bases, 7 bases remained unmatched. The CDR3 region has the DNA TGTGCCAGCAGTGTCCTAGCGGGGGGGCCTTCAGATACGCAGTATTTT. Translation: CASSVLAGGPSDTQYF.

A note on this clonotype: At one end, the junction sequence differs from germline, possibly due to a read error. The V gene is TRBV11-2, the J gene TRBJ1-4; a possible D gene is TRBD1 (6 bases). Germline values: CDR1 SGHAT, CDR2 FQNNGV. The CDR3 extends over 17 amino acids. DNA of the CDR3: TGTGCCGGCAGCTTTACAGGGAATCACGCAACTAATGAAAAACTGTTTTTT. The encoded protein is CAGSFTGNHATNEKLFF.

In this sample, this clonotype turned up many times. V and J are TRBV29-1 and TRBJ1-2; D is unclear. The length of the CDR3 is 10 residues. Germline V gives CDR1 SQVTM, CDR2 ANQGSEA. V was shortened by 6 bases and J by 0 bases, with 2 bases between the two germline ends. The CDR3 coding sequence is TGCAGCGTAGCTAACTATGGCTACACCTTC. Its protein is CSVANYGYTF.